This T cell receptor beta chain was captured by sequencing in a study of T-cell memory formation after mild COVID-19. Overall study results and limits: Contracting CD4+ clones were located mainly in CM and EM, and CD8+ clones in EMRA.

This clonotype was recorded a few times. Antigen unknown. The CDR3 consists of 14 residues. CDR1 and CDR2 (germline): SGHTA, FQGNSA. Deletions cut 1 base from V and 0 bases from J, with 7 bases between. 5'RACE with constant-segment primers yielded barcoded, UMI-tagged TCR alpha and TCR beta cDNA libraries. TCRdb re-called the 5' RACE reads with MiXCR, one entry per CDR3 protein. The sample has roughly 260,000 distinct CDR3 sequences, 16% seen once. This rearrangement joins TRBV7-2 to TRBJ2-7, with D perhaps being TRBD1 or TRBD2 (5 bases each). The sample comprised PBMCs or a T cell subset sorted from them (not recorded which). The receptor comes from a man aged 18 to 29 who had mild COVID-19 (a few samples of this study predate the infection). Cell type and time point are not known. As DNA, the CDR3 is TGTGCCAGCAGCTTAGGGGGGACCTCCTACGAGCAGTACTTC. Its translation: CASSLGGTSYEQYF. Supplemented by reference TRBV7-2 and TRBJ2-7, the full variable domain reads GAGVSQSPSNKVTEKGKDVELRCDPISGHTALYWYRQSLGQGLEFLIYFQGNSAPDKSGLPSDRFSAERTGGSVSTLTIQRTQQEDSAVYLCASSLGGTSYEQYFGPGTRLTVT.